The 21 T cell receptor beta chains below were found in one sample sequenced in a study of blood T cell repertoires in COVID-19. The data were produced by immunoSEQ multiplex PCR, yet TCRdb's version contains in-frame clones alone and is incomplete. Among tens of thousands of clones listed, approximately 87% were seen once. Specimen: peripheral blood. Source of these receptors: a woman between 70 and 85 years old with acute or convalescent COVID-19.

This CDR3 is CASRHSDRMNTEAFF. CDR3 coding DNA: TGTGCCAGCAGACATTCGGACAGGATGAACACTGAAGCTTTCTTT. The chain uses TRBV3-1 (or the pseudogene TRBV3-2) and TRBJ1-1; 7 bases map to TRBD1. The V gene's germline CDR1 is LGHDT and CDR2 YNNKEL (reference sequence). Unmatched junction bases numbered 7, after V lost 6 bases and J lost 0 bases. CDR3 length: 15 residues.

The DNA of the CDR3 is TGTGCCAGCAGTTACCCCGGGACAGGGGCAATATTATCTAGCACAGATACGCAGTATTTT. Translating it yields CASSYPGTGAILSSTDTQYF. V and J are TRBV6-2 or TRBV6-3 and TRBJ2-3, with 10 positions matching TRBD1. Germline CDR1 MNHEY, CDR2 SVGEGT. The CDR3 covers 20 residues. The V and J ends lost 2 bases and 0 bases, in that order; junction bases with no gene match: 14.

The J gene is TRBJ2-7, the V gene TRBV7-8; tentative D call: TRBD2 (5 bases). This CDR3 region has 14 residues. Germline V lookup: CDR1 SGHVS, CDR2 FQNEAQ. V was shortened by 2 bases and J by 9 bases, with 17 bases between the two germline ends. CDR3 sequence (DNA): TGTGCCAGCAGCTTAACACCGGAGGCCCGAGGGCAGTACGTC. Protein sequence: CASSLTPEARGQYV.

V and J are TRBV29-1 and TRBJ1-2, with D unresolved. The CDR3 is made up of 14 amino acids. Germline V gene data show CDR1 as SQVTM and CDR2 as ANQGSEA. V dropped 0 bases and J dropped 5 bases, with 13 bases sitting between them. CDR3 nucleotide sequence: TGCAGCGTTGAAGATGCCGGGGTGGGGTATGGCTACACCTTC. It codes for CSVEDAGVGYGYTF.

The gene calls are TRBV19 and TRBJ2-7; TRBD2 matches 9 bases. With 5 bases clipped from V and 5 bases from J, the junction kept 10 bases outside the gene matches. The CDR3 has 15 amino acids. CDR1 is LNHDA, CDR2 SQIVND, per germline (reference sequence). CDR3 sequence reads: CASSPGTSRNNEQYV. CDR3 coding DNA: TGTGCCAGTAGTCCCGGGACTAGCAGAAATAACGAGCAGTACGTC.

The chain is built from TRBV19 and TRBJ1-2; D not certain. The V and J ends lost 3 bases and 0 bases respectively, with 11 bases between them. This CDR3 is built from 15 residues. Germline loops: CDR1 LNHDA, CDR2 SQIVND (reference sequence). CDR3 nucleotide sequence: TGTGCCAGTAGTATGGTAAAGCCATCTAACTATGGCTACACCTTC. Translated, it gives CASSMVKPSNYGYTF.

Only a few counts were recorded for this clone. The gene calls are TRBV24-1 and TRBJ2-1, with D perhaps matching TRBD2 (7 bases). V was pared by 4 bases and J by 10 bases, with 16 bases between. The CDR3 loop spans 14 amino acids. Germline-derived CDR1 and CDR2 are KGHDR and SFDVKD. The DNA of the CDR3 is TGTGCCACCAGTGACGGCGGGAGAAGGGGGGAGCAGTTCTTC. Its translation: CATSDGGRRGEQFF.

The J gene is TRBJ1-5, the V gene TRBV18; no clear D. From germline, CDR1 is KGHSH and CDR2 LQKENI. Trimming removed 4 bases at V and 5 bases at J, with 18 bases between. This CDR3 region has 16 residues. CDR3 residues: CASSQMTDGSYQPQHF. The CDR3 nucleotides are TGTGCCAGCTCACAAATGACTGATGGGAGTTATCAGCCCCAGCATTTT.

J is TRBJ2-7 and V is TRBV5-6; 10 bases align to TRBD2. Germline V gene lookup returns CDR1 SGHDT and CDR2 YYEEEE. V trimming: 3 bases; J trimming: 4 bases; junction bases outside the gene matches: 4. The CDR3 length is 14 residues. The CDR3 loop reads CASSSTSGLYEQYV. CDR3 nucleotides: TGTGCCAGCAGCTCGACTAGCGGGCTTTACGAGCAGTACGTC.

The chain uses TRBV3-1 (or the pseudogene TRBV3-2) and TRBJ1-6; 7 nucleotides line up with TRBD1. CDR3 length equals 13 residues. Germline-derived CDR1 and CDR2 are LGHDT and YNNKEL (reference sequence). The junction had 8 bases not matched to a gene; V was cut back by 5 bases and J by 13 bases. CDR3 sequence reads: CASSDRQGRPLHF. The CDR3 region has the DNA TGTGCCAGCAGCGACCGACAGGGACGGCCCCTCCACTTT.

The chain joins TRBV10-3 to TRBJ2-5, with 9 positions matching TRBD2. V was clipped by 0 bases and J by 2 bases; unmatched bases: 10. CDR3 length: 18 amino acids. CDR1 and CDR2 from the germline V gene are ENHRY and SYGVKD. The DNA for the CDR3 is TGTGCCATCAGTGAGTCGAGCAGCGGGGGGCTCTTACAAGAGACCCAGTACTTC. Encoded protein: CAISESSSGGLLQETQYF.

V gene TRBV6-5 combines with J gene TRBJ1-5, with a weak D call TRBD1 (6 bases). Germline CDR1 MNHEY, CDR2 SVGAGI. CDR3 length: 15 amino acids. Trimming pared 8 bases from V and 5 bases from J, leaving 19 bases between. For the CDR3, the DNA is TGTGCCAGCCGGAAAAGGGGGAGGGTGGATCAGCCCCAGCATTTT. Translating gives CASRKRGRVDQPQHF.

V gene TRBV29-1 combines with J gene TRBJ1-5; 10 nucleotides line up with TRBD1. The CDR3 length is 16 residues. V lost 4 bases, J lost 6 bases, and 12 bases stayed unmatched. Germline CDR1 reads SQVTM; CDR2 reads ANQGSEA. CDR3 coding DNA: TGCAGCGTTGTACTTGGGGACAGGGGTCGAAGTCAGCCCCAGCATTTT. This gives the protein CSVVLGDRGRSQPQHF. Complete variable domain (other parts from reference TRBV29-1 and TRBJ1-5): SAVISQKPSRDICQRGTSLTIQCQVDSQVTMMFWYRQQPGQSLTLIATANQGSEATYESGFVIDKFPISRPNLTFSTLTVSNMSPEDSSIYLCSVVLGDRGRSQPQHFGDGTRLSIL.

This clone was detected once. The rearrangement joins TRBV11-3 to TRBJ2-1; 8 positions match TRBD1. The CDR3 runs to 16 residues. V lost 2 bases and J lost 8; bases outside the gene matches: 11. Germline V gene sequence: CDR1 SGHNT, CDR2 YENEEA. The chain's CDR3 is CASSLSWDRSVDEQFF. CDR3 coding DNA: TGTGCCAGCAGCTTATCCTGGGACAGGTCTGTGGATGAGCAGTTCTTC.

The V gene is TRBV5-4, the J gene TRBJ1-2; 8 positions match TRBD1. This CDR3 spans 17 amino acids. V shed 3 bases and J 6 bases; nucleotides not matched to a gene: 16. Germline CDR1 is SGHNT and CDR2 is YYREEE (reference sequence). The chain's CDR3 is CASSSLYLQDRAHGYTF. DNA for the CDR3: TGTGCCAGCAGCTCCTTATACCTCCAGGACAGGGCCCATGGCTACACCTTC.

The chain couples TRBV28 to TRBJ1-2; TRBD1 agrees at 9 bases. The CDR3 has 13 residues. Germline CDR1 and CDR2: MDHEN and SYDVKM. The V gene end was trimmed by 11 bases and the J gene end by 4 bases; junction bases not matched to a gene: 8. As DNA, the CDR3 is TGTGCCGTACATGGGACAGGGCCCTATGGCTACACCTTC. It codes for CAVHGTGPYGYTF.

CDR3 in amino acids: CASSLGQGLNTEAFF. The DNA for the CDR3 is TGTGCCAGCAGCCTCGGACAGGGGCTGAACACTGAAGCTTTCTTT. This chain connects TRBV6-5 to TRBJ1-1; 9 bases agree with TRBD1. The V gene end was trimmed by 6 bases and the J gene end by 0 bases; junction bases not matched to a gene: 5. Germline V gene lookup returns CDR1 MNHEY and CDR2 SVGAGI. This CDR3 spans 15 amino acids.

The genes are TRBV27 and TRBJ2-5; D is unresolved. Germline loops: CDR1 MNHEY, CDR2 SMNVEV (reference sequence). V shed 1 base and J shed 7 bases, with 13 bases lying between them. The CDR3 runs 14 residues. CDR3 residues: CASSLYPALGTQYF. The CDR3 nucleotides are TGTGCCAGCAGTTTATACCCAGCGCTCGGGACCCAGTACTTC.

The V and J genes are TRBV5-1 and TRBJ1-1; 7 bases agree with TRBD1. From germline, CDR1 is SGHRS and CDR2 YFSETQ. The CDR3 consists of 15 residues. The J segment lost 11 bases and the V segment lost 3 bases, leaving 16 bases of the junction unmatched. CDR3 protein: CASSSTGTDPGGAFF. The CDR3 DNA reads TGCGCCAGCAGCTCGACCGGGACAGACCCTGGGGGGGCTTTCTTT.

The chain couples TRBV12-3 or TRBV12-4 to TRBJ1-2, with D perhaps TRBD1 (6 bases). Deletions cut 6 bases from V and 4 bases from J, with 12 bases between. The CDR3 is made up of 13 amino acids. DNA of the CDR3: TGTGCCAGCAGCCGACAGGCTATCTATGGCTACACCTTC. Translated: CASSRQAIYGYTF.

V and J are TRBV6-5 and TRBJ2-5, with TRBD2 matching over 9 bases. Germline V CDR1 and CDR2: MNHEY, SVGAGI. CDR3 length equals 15 residues. V was clipped by 5 bases and J by 3 bases; unmatched bases: 7. This CDR3 is CASSPGLALKETQYF. The CDR3 bases are TGTGCCAGCAGTCCCGGACTAGCGTTGAAAGAGACCCAGTACTTC.